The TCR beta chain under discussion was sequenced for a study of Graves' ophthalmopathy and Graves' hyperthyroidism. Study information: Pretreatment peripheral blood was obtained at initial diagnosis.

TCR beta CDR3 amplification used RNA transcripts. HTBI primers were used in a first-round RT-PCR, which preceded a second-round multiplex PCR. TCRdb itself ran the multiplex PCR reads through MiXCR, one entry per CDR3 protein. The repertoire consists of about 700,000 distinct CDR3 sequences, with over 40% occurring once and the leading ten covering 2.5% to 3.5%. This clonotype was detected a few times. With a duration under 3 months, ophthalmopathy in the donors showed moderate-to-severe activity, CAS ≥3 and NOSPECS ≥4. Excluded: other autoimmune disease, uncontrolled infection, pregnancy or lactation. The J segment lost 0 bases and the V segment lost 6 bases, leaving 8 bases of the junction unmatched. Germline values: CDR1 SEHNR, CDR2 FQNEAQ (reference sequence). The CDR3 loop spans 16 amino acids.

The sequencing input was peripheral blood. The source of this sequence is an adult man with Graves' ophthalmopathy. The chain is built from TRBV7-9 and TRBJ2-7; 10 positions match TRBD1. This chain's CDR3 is CASSRTGTGDSYEQYF. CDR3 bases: TGTGCCAGCAGTAGAACCGGGACAGGGGACTCCTACGAGCAGTACTTC.